Listed here are 9 T cell receptor beta chains from one sample, sequenced in a study of blood T cells in healthy people across ages. PCR was performed a second time for about 7 to 12 cycles using a sample-barcoded 5' primer and a J-beta primer mix. MiXCR, run by TCRdb on the 5' RACE reads, gives a single entry per CDR3 protein. The sample shows 800,000 to 950,000 distinct CDR3 sequences, approximately 32% of them seen only once. This same sample was also taken into another study, of T cells of mothers and their children.

The material sequenced was blood. Receptors originate from a middle-aged woman in good health.

J is TRBJ2-7 and V is TRBV4-1, with D perhaps being TRBD1 or TRBD2 (6 bases each). The CDR3 totals 17 residues. Germline CDR1 reads MGHRA; CDR2 reads YSYEKL. V lost 0 bases to trimming and J lost 9 bases, with 24 bases between them. Here the CDR3 reads CASSQDYTTGGQVRQYF. Written as DNA, the CDR3 is TGCGCCAGCAGCCAAGATTACACCACCGGGGGCCAAGTGCGGCAGTACTTC.

With regard to this clonotype: Given a much more abundant clone one base away, this may be a read error. The J gene is TRBJ1-2, the V gene TRBV29-1, with 7 nucleotides matching TRBD1. This CDR3 is built from 12 residues. Germline lookup yields CDR1 SQVTM and CDR2 ANQGSEA. Trimming cost V 7 bases and J 4 bases; bases outside gene matches: 6. CDR3 nucleotides: TGCAGCGGCGGGGACAGAACCTATGGCTACACCTTC. Its translation is CSGGDRTYGYTF.

The genes are TRBV30 and TRBJ1-5; 8 bases are a match to TRBD1. The ends lost 1 base at V and 5 bases at J; junction bases unmatched: 7. The CDR3 is made up of 15 amino acids. Germline V gives CDR1 GTSNPN, CDR2 SVGIG (reference sequence). In DNA, the CDR3 is TGTGCCTGGAGTGAGAGGGACAGGCCCTATCAGCCCCAGCATTTT. The encoded protein is CAWSERDRPYQPQHF.

The gene calls are TRBV5-6 and TRBJ2-3, with D perhaps matching TRBD2 (6 bases). The CDR3 is 16 amino acids. Trimming stripped 0 bases from V and 2 bases from J, with 13 bases between. Per the germline V gene, CDR1 is SGHDT and CDR2 is YYEEEE. The CDR3 is CASSLVGGGNTDTQYF. The CDR3, as DNA: TGTGCCAGCAGCTTGGTGGGAGGAGGGAACACAGATACGCAGTATTTT.

For this clonotype: A single base separates this from a much larger clone, so it may be a read error. The V and J genes are TRBV7-2 and TRBJ1-2; 8 bases align to TRBD1. The CDR3 contains 14 residues. From germline, CDR1 is SGHTA and CDR2 FQGNSA. CDR3 sequence reads: CVSSSRTGYYGYTF. DNA for the CDR3: TGTGTCAGCAGCTCTCGGACAGGGTACTATGGCTACACCTTC. Together with reference TRBV7-2 and TRBJ1-2, the CDR3 gives the full variable domain: GAGVSQSPSNKVTEKGKDVELRCDPISGHTALYWYRQSLGQGLEFLIYFQGNSAPDKSGLPSDRFSAERTGGSVSTLTIQRTQQEDSAVYLCVSSSRTGYYGYTFGSGTRLTVV.

This clonotype has only a few counts. Germline is not matched at one junction end, which may reflect a read error. V gene TRBV5-6 combines with J gene TRBJ2-1; TRBD1 matches 9 bases. The CDR3 is 16 amino acids. The germline CDR1 and CDR2 sequences are SGHDT and YYEEEE. CDR3 protein: CVSSYPILDRGNEQFF. The DNA of the CDR3 is TGTGTCAGCAGTTATCCTATACTGGACAGGGGTAATGAGCAGTTCTTC.

The chain carries TRBV9 and TRBJ2-3; no definite D call. The CDR3 is made up of 13 amino acids. CDR1 is SGDLS, CDR2 YYNGEE, per germline. V was trimmed by 7 bases and J by 4 bases, leaving 13 bases between them. Here the CDR3 DNA reads TGTGCCAGCGGCAGAGACCCAGCAGATACGCAGTATTTT. Its protein product is CASGRDPADTQYF.

The V and J genes are TRBV6-6 and TRBJ1-1; TRBD1 might be the D (6 bases). Trimming shortened V by 7 bases and J by 4 bases, and 16 bases separated the two germline ends. This CDR3 is built from 14 residues. The germline V gene has CDR1 MNHNY and CDR2 SVGAGI (reference sequence). The CDR3, as DNA: TGTGCCAGCACCCTTGGGGGGGCAGTCACTGAAGCTTTCTTT. Protein sequence: CASTLGGAVTEAFF.

This clonotype has only a few counts. This CDR3 reads CASSHNTLVSSGAEADTQYF. The CDR3 region has the DNA TGTGCCAGCAGCCATAATACCTTAGTGTCTAGCGGGGCAGAAGCAGATACGCAGTATTTT. The chain joins TRBV3-1 to TRBJ2-3; TRBD2 aligns across 9 bases. Germline CDR1 is LGHDT and CDR2 is YNNKEL (reference sequence). Trimming at V came to 3 bases and at J to 4 bases, leaving 20 bases not matched to a gene. This CDR3 contains 20 residues.